The T cell receptor (beta chain) under discussion was sequenced for a study of cytomegalovirus exposure and HLA in healthy donors. Whole-study results and caveats: Beyond CMV serostatus, there was no information to go on about immune exposure.

Germline CDR1 is MNHNS and CDR2 is SASEGT. CDR3 size: 14 residues. The V and J ends lost 6 bases and 4 bases respectively, with 13 bases between them. It was with 60 Vbeta and 13 Jbeta primers that the PCR ran. Sequencing was performed with immunoSEQ multiplex PCR; in TCRdb, only in-frame clones are kept and a portion is missing. The top ten clones hold 1.1% to 1.5% of a sample with 160,000 or so clones, more than 75% of them seen once. Concerning this clone: Its antigen is not identified.

The chain combines TRBV6-1 with TRBJ1-5; D is perhaps TRBD1 (5 bases). The clonotype originates from a male donor in good health and CMV-seronegative. Sequences were obtained from PBMCs. In nucleotides, the CDR3 is TGTGCCAGCAGGGGGGGAGTTGGTAATCAGCCCCAGCATTTT. Its translation: CASRGGVGNQPQHF.